This TCR beta chain was sequenced during a study of blood T cell repertoires in COVID-19. The wider study: Samples came from the United States, Italy and Spain, spanning acute and convalescent COVID-19.

The CDR3 runs 17 residues. Germline assignment: CDR1 MNHNS and CDR2 SASEGT. V shed 3 bases, J shed 0 bases, and the junction held 4 bases outside the gene matches. Here immunoSEQ multiplex PCR was the method, and the copy in TCRdb shows in-frame clones only, minus some. This repertoire shows around 160,000 clones, about 88% found once; its top ten account for 18%. Source material: peripheral blood. The chain uses TRBV6-1 and TRBJ2-1; 11 nucleotides match TRBD2. This clonotype was obtained from a man in his 60s with active or convalescent COVID-19. The CDR3 spells CASSEGLAESSYNEQFF. CDR3 sequence (DNA): TGTGCCAGCAGTGAGGGACTAGCGGAAAGCTCCTACAATGAGCAGTTCTTC.